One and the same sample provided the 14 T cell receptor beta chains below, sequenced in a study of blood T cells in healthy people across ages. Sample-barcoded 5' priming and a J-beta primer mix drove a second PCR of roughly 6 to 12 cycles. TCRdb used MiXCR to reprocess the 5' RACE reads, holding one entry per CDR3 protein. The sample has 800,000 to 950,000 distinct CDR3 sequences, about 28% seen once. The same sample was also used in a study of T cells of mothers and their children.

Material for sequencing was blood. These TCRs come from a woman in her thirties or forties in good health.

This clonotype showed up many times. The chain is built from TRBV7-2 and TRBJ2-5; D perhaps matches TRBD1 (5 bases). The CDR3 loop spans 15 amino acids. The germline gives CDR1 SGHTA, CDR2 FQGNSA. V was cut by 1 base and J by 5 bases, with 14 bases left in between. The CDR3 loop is CASSLGRAVGETQYF. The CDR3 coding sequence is TGTGCCAGCAGCTTAGGCAGGGCGGTCGGGGAGACCCAGTACTTC.

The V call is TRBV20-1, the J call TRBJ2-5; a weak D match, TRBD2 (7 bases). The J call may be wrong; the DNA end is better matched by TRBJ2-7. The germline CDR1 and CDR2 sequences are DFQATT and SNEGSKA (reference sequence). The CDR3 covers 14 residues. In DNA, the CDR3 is TGCAGTACTCCCCCCGGCGGGGGCGTCTACGAGCAGTACTTC. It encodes CSTPPGGGVYEQYF.

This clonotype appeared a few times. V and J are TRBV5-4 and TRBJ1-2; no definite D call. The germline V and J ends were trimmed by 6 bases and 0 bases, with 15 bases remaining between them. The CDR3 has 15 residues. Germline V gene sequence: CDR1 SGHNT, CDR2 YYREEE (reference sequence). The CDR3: CASKGLSDANYGYTF. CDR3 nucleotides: TGTGCCAGCAAGGGTCTGAGCGACGCTAACTATGGCTACACCTTC.

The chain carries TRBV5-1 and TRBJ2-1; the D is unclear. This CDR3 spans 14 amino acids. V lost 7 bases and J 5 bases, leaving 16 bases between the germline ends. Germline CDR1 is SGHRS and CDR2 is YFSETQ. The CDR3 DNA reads TGCGCCAGCCCCGTAGGCCCCACCCACAATGAGCAGTTCTTC. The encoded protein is CASPVGPTHNEQFF.

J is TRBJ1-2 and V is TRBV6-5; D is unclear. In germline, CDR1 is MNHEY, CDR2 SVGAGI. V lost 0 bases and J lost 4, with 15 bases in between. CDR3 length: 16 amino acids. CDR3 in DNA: TGTGCCAGCAGTTACTCGATTCTAGCCGGGAGCTATGGCTACACCTTC. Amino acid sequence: CASSYSILAGSYGYTF.

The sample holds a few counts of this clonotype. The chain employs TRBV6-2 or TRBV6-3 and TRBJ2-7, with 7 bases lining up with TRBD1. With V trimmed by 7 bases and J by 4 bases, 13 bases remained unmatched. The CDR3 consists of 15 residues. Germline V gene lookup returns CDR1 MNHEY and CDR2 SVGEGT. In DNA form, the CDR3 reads TGTGCCAGCACTGAACTTGGGACAGCAAAATACGAGCAGTACTTC. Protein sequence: CASTELGTAKYEQYF.

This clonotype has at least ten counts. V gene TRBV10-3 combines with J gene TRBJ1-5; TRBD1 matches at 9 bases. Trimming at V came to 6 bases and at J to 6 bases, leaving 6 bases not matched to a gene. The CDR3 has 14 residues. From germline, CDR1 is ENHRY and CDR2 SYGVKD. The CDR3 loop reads CAIRGQGSSQPQHF. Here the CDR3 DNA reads TGTGCCATCAGGGGACAGGGTAGTAGTCAGCCCCAGCATTTT.

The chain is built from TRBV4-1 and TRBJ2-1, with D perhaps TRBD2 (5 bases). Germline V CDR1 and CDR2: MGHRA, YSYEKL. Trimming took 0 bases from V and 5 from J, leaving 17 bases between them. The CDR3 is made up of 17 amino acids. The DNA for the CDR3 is TGCGCCAGCAGCCAAGATCGAGGAGGAGTTACTAACAATGAGCAGTTCTTC. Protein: CASSQDRGGVTNNEQFF.

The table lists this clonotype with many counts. Written as DNA, the CDR3 is TGTGCCAGCACCCCTGGCTCCTACAATGAGCAGTTCTTC. It yields the protein CASTPGSYNEQFF. The V call is TRBV7-2, the J call TRBJ2-1; no clear D. Germline CDR1 is SGHTA and CDR2 is FQGNSA. V lost 7 bases and J lost 0, with 7 bases in between. This CDR3 contains 13 residues.

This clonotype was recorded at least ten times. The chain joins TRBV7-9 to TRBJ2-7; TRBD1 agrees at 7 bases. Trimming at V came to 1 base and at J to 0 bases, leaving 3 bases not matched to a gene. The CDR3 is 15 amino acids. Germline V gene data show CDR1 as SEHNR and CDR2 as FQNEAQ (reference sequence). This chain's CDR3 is CASSLGGDSSYEQYF. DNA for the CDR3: TGTGCCAGCAGCTTAGGAGGGGACAGCTCCTACGAGCAGTACTTC.

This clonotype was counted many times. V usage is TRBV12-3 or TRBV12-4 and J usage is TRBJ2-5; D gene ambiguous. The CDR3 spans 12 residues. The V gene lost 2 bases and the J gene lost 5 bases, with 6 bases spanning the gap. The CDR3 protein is CASSLSIETQYF. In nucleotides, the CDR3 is TGTGCCAGCAGTTTAAGCATCGAGACCCAGTACTTC.

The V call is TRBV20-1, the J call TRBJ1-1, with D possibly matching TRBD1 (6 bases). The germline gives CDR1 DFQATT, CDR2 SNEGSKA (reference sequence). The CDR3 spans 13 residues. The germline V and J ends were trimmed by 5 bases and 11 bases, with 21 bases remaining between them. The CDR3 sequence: CSASGTSTLRAFF. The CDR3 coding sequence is TGCAGTGCTTCCGGGACATCTACCCTGAGGGCTTTCTTT.

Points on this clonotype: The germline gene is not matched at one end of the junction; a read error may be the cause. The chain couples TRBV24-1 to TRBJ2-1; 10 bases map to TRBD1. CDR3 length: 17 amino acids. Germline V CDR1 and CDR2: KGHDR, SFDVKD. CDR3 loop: CAASDSKGQGFYNEQFF. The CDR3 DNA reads TGTGCCGCCAGTGATTCGAAGGGACAGGGGTTCTACAATGAGCAGTTCTTC.

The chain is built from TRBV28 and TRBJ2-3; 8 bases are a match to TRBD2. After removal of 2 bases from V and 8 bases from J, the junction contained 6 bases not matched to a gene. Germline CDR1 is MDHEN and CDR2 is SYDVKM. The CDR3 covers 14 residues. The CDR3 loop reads CASSLIRGGVTQYF. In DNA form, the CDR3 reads TGTGCCAGCAGTTTAATTCGGGGGGGCGTTACGCAGTATTTT.